The 24 T cell receptor beta chains below come from one sample, sequenced in a study of shared clonotypes between healthy human individuals. Profiling relied on immunoSEQ multiplex PCR, and the TCRdb table lists in-frame clones only, not all of them. The sample records some 2.1 million clones, 85% to 95% being singletons. Material for sequencing was naive CD4+ T cells sorted from blood. Subset indicated: CD45RA+ positively selected. These receptor sequences come from a man aged 18 to 30 in good health.

J is TRBJ1-2 and V is TRBV6-5; 8 bases agree with TRBD1. The V segment lost 6 bases and the J segment 10 bases; nucleotides outside the gene matches: 10. CDR3 length equals 13 residues. Per germline, CDR1 MNHEY and CDR2 SVGAGI. The CDR3 sequence: CASSRGQADPYTF. Here the CDR3 DNA reads TGTGCCAGCAGCAGGGGACAGGCCGATCCCTACACCTTC.

For the CDR3, the DNA is TGCGCCAGCAGCCAAGATCAACGTATAGAGTCCTTAGCCAAAAACATTCAGTACTTC. Its translation: CASSQDQRIESLAKNIQYF. The chain joins TRBV4-1 to TRBJ2-4; D not certain. Germline assignment: CDR1 MGHRA and CDR2 YSYEKL. The CDR3 runs 19 residues. The V and J ends lost 0 bases and 0 bases respectively, with 18 bases between them.

V and J are TRBV7-8 and TRBJ2-1, with D perhaps given as TRBD1 or TRBD2 (5 bases each). The germline V and J ends were trimmed by 3 bases and 4 bases, with 10 bases remaining between them. The CDR3 spans 14 residues. From germline, CDR1 is SGHVS and CDR2 FQNEAQ. The CDR3 sequence: CASSLRGLYNEQFF. The CDR3, as DNA: TGTGCCAGCAGCTTGAGGGGCCTTTACAATGAGCAGTTCTTC.

The chain has TRBV5-5 and TRBJ2-7; tentatively, D is TRBD2 (6 bases). CDR1 SGHKS and CDR2 YYEKEE come from the germline V gene (reference sequence). This CDR3 comprises 14 residues. V dropped 0 bases and J dropped 4 bases, with 11 bases sitting between them. CDR3 residues: CASSLVPGGYEQYF. In DNA, the CDR3 is TGTGCCAGCAGCTTGGTTCCAGGAGGGTACGAGCAGTACTTC.

V is TRBV29-1 and J is TRBJ2-5; 8 bases fit TRBD1. Germline-derived CDR1 and CDR2 are SQVTM and ANQGSEA. V was pared by 5 bases and J by 4 bases, with 3 bases of the junction left unmatched. The CDR3 is made up of 12 amino acids. CDR3: CSVTDRGETQYF. The DNA for the CDR3 is TGCAGCGTTACCGACAGGGGAGAGACCCAGTACTTC.

The genes are TRBV7-9 and TRBJ2-5, with 7 bases lining up with TRBD2. V gave up 3 bases and J gave up 2 bases; unmatched junction bases: 6. The CDR3 runs to 15 residues. Germline CDR1 reads SEHNR; CDR2 reads FQNEAQ (reference sequence). The DNA of the CDR3 is TGTGCCAGCAGCTTGACAACTAGCGTACAAGAGACCCAGTACTTC. Protein sequence: CASSLTTSVQETQYF. The whole variable domain, remainder taken from reference TRBV7-9 and TRBJ2-5, is DTGVSQNPRHKITKRGQNVTFRCDPISEHNRLYWYRQTLGQGPEFLTYFQNEAQLEKSRLLSDRFSAERPKGSFSTLEIQRTEQGDSAMYLCASSLTTSVQETQYFGPGTRLLVL.

This clone was counted a single time. This rearrangement joins TRBV7-3 to TRBJ2-3; D not certain. The CDR3 consists of 15 residues. Trimming shortened V by 4 bases and J by 0 bases, and 11 bases separated the two germline ends. Germline V gene sequence: CDR1 SGHTA, CDR2 FQGTGA. DNA for the CDR3: TGTGCCAGCAGCTCCGACGGTGCTAGCACAGATACGCAGTATTTT. Its protein is CASSSDGASTDTQYF.

The chain employs TRBV18 and TRBJ2-5; D gene ambiguous. CDR1 is KGHSH, CDR2 LQKENI, per germline. Trimming left V 3 bases short and J 2 bases short, with 10 bases between. CDR3 size: 14 residues. CDR3 DNA sequence: TGTGCCAGCTCACCTTTAGATTTGCAAGAGACCCAGTACTTC. Its translation is CASSPLDLQETQYF.

The chain combines TRBV18 with TRBJ2-1, with TRBD2 identical over 11 bases. Germline V CDR1 and CDR2: KGHSH, LQKENI. The CDR3 has 15 amino acids. The V gene end was trimmed by 4 bases and the J gene end by 5 bases; junction bases not matched to a gene: 4. CDR3 nucleotides: TGTGCCAGCTCACAACCGGGACTAGCGGACAATGAGCAGTTCTTC. Translated: CASSQPGLADNEQFF.

CDR3 in amino acids: CAISEAGTLGSLYF. In nucleotides, the CDR3 is TGTGCCATCAGTGAGGCCGGGACTCTAGGGTCCCTATACTTC. The V gene is TRBV10-3, the J gene TRBJ2-7; maybe TRBD2 (6 bases). Germline V CDR1 and CDR2: ENHRY, SYGVKD. V lost 2 bases, J lost 13 bases, and 21 bases lay in between. The CDR3 runs 14 residues.

Comments on this clone: The sample holds other DNA sequences that translate to the same CDR3. The chain recombines TRBV9 with TRBJ2-7, with 9 bases identical to TRBD1. Germline V gives CDR1 SGDLS, CDR2 YYNGEE. J was trimmed by 2 bases and V by 0 bases; bases with no gene match: 3. The CDR3 loop spans 15 amino acids. The CDR3 DNA sequence: TGTGCCAGCAGCGTAGGGGGACAGGGAACCTACGAGCAGTACTTC. It encodes CASSVGGQGTYEQYF.

The table lists this clone with a count of one. J is TRBJ1-4 and V is TRBV28; D call uncertain. Germline V CDR1 and CDR2: MDHEN, SYDVKM. Trimming took off 1 base at V and 6 bases at J, with 12 bases between the two ends. This CDR3 is 15 amino acids long. Here the CDR3 DNA reads TGTGCCAGCAGTTTATATCGCCCCGGAGATGAAAAACTGTTTTTT. Its protein product is CASSLYRPGDEKLFF.

The chain uses TRBV5-6 and TRBJ2-3, with D unclear. CDR3 length: 15 residues. Germline CDR1 reads SGHDT; CDR2 reads YYEEEE. With 0 bases removed from V and 5 bases from J, the gap between germline ends came to 13 bases. CDR3 in amino acids: CASSLESRIRDTQYF. DNA of the CDR3: TGTGCCAGCAGCTTGGAGTCCAGGATAAGAGATACGCAGTATTTT.

The V gene is TRBV11-2, the J gene TRBJ2-7, with D hard to call. The CDR3 runs to 14 residues. V was clipped by 2 bases and J by 6 bases, with 14 bases between them. CDR1 is SGHAT, CDR2 FQNNGV, per germline. CDR3 nucleotides: TGTGCCAGCAGCTTACATTACACGGAGCTCGAGCAGTACTTC. Encoded protein: CASSLHYTELEQYF.

The chain uses TRBV30 and TRBJ2-7; 7 bases fit TRBD1. After removal of 8 bases from V and 4 bases from J, the junction contained 5 bases not matched to a gene. Germline V gene data show CDR1 as GTSNPN and CDR2 as SVGIG (reference sequence). The CDR3 covers 11 residues. The CDR3 DNA follows: TGTGCCGCGACAGGGATTTACGAGCAGTACTTC. It codes for CAATGIYEQYF.

This chain joins TRBV5-1 and TRBJ1-1; 9 nucleotides align to TRBD1. J lost 7 bases, V lost 0 bases, and 4 bases had no gene match. The CDR3 is 14 residues long. Germline lookup yields CDR1 SGHRS and CDR2 YFSETQ. CDR3 nucleotide sequence: TGCGCCAGCAGCTTGGGGGACAGGGCGAGTGAAGCTTTCTTT. This encodes CASSLGDRASEAFF. The variable domain in full, with the rest retrieved from reference TRBV5-1 and TRBJ1-1, is KAGVTQTPRYLIKTRGQQVTLSCSPISGHRSVSWYQQTPGQGLQFLFEYFSETQRNKGNFPGRFSGRQFSNSRSEMNVSTLELGDSALYLCASSLGDRASEAFFGQGTRLTVV.

The chain links TRBV10-3 to TRBJ1-4; D unclear. The CDR3 sequence is 14 residues long. Trimming pared 3 bases from V and 6 bases from J, leaving 11 bases between. Per the germline V gene, CDR1 is ENHRY and CDR2 is SYGVKD. CDR3 sequence (DNA): TGTGCCATCAGTGAACGGGGATCGGATGAAAAACTGTTTTTT. Translated: CAISERGSDEKLFF.

The gene calls are TRBV6-5 and TRBJ1-5; D might be TRBD1 (6 bases). Germline CDR1 reads MNHEY; CDR2 reads SVGAGI. The CDR3 covers 15 residues. Trimming stripped 6 bases from V and 2 bases from J, with 14 bases between. The CDR3 spells CASSRGAEGNQPQHF. The CDR3 DNA reads as TGTGCCAGCAGCCGGGGGGCCGAGGGCAATCAGCCCCAGCATTTT.

The chain carries TRBV5-1 and TRBJ1-2; D unresolved. Trimming took off 4 bases at V and 3 bases at J, with 16 bases between the two ends. The CDR3 length is 15 residues. CDR1 SGHRS and CDR2 YFSETQ come from the germline V gene. The CDR3 DNA reads as TGCGCCAGCAGCCCAAGGTCCCCCAGCTACTATGGCTACACCTTC. Its translation is CASSPRSPSYYGYTF.

CDR3 DNA: TGTGCCAGCAGCCCTTTTAAGGGAGGATTATCAGATACGCAGTATTTT. Protein sequence: CASSPFKGGLSDTQYF. The rearrangement links TRBV7-9 to TRBJ2-3, with D possibly TRBD2 on 6 matching bases. Germline V CDR1 and CDR2: SEHNR, FQNEAQ (reference sequence). Deletions cut 5 bases from V and 4 bases from J, with 19 bases between. This CDR3 comprises 16 residues.

The chain employs TRBV7-7 and TRBJ1-5; maybe TRBD1 (6 bases). CDR3 size: 13 residues. Germline loops: CDR1 SSHAT, CDR2 FNYEAQ (reference sequence). The CDR3 nucleotides are TGTGCTAGGTCGACAGGATCGGATCAGCCCCAGCATTTT. Protein sequence: CARSTGSDQPQHF. Using reference TRBV7-7 and TRBJ1-5 for the parts outside the CDR3, the full variable domain is GAGVSQSPRYKVTKRGQDVTLRCDPISSHATLYWYQQALGQGPEFLTYFNYEAQPDKSGLPSDRFSAERPEGSISTLTIQRTEQRDSAMYRCARSTGSDQPQHFGDGTRLSIL.

CDR3 DNA sequence: TGTGCCAGCAGCTTAGGGCCGAACAATGAGCAGTTCTTC. This encodes CASSLGPNNEQFF. This rearrangement joins TRBV5-4 to TRBJ2-1; D is undetermined. From germline, CDR1 is SGHNT and CDR2 YYREEE (reference sequence). V lost 2 bases to trimming and J lost 5 bases, with 8 bases between them. The CDR3 is 13 amino acids.

The V call is TRBV11-2, the J call TRBJ2-5; 7 bases are a match to TRBD2. The germline V gene encodes CDR1 SGHAT and CDR2 FQNNGV. CDR3 length: 15 residues. The trim removed 5 bases at V and 5 bases at J, leaving 11 bases unmatched. CDR3 in DNA: TGTGCCAGCAGCCGGATAGTGGGGGGGAGGGAGACCCAGTACTTC. Protein sequence: CASSRIVGGRETQYF.

In DNA form, the CDR3 reads TGTGCCAGCAGTGACTACAGGGAAGAGACCCAGTACTTC. Its translation is CASSDYREETQYF. The chain couples TRBV28 to TRBJ2-5, with a weak D call TRBD1 (6 bases). The CDR3 totals 13 residues. V gave up 5 bases and J gave up 3 bases, with 10 bases separating them. CDR1 is MDHEN, CDR2 SYDVKM, per germline.